This T cell receptor (beta chain) was identified in a study of blood T cell repertoires in COVID-19. The CDR3 covers 15 residues. Germline values: CDR1 SGHNT, CDR2 YYREEE (reference sequence). Trimming stripped 2 bases from V and 7 bases from J, with 13 bases between. This clone was counted ten times or more. This table comes from immunoSEQ multiplex PCR, and its TCRdb copy is limited to in-frame clones, with some not included. The data contain 210,000 or so clones, 70% to 90% of them singletons. This chain joins TRBV5-4 and TRBJ1-6, with D possibly TRBD1 on 6 matching bases. What was sequenced was PBMCs or T cells enriched from blood (not recorded which). This receptor was obtained from a man aged 30 to 45 with acute COVID-19. The chain's CDR3 is CASSLTGPLNSPLHF. The DNA for the CDR3 is TGTGCCAGCAGCTTAACAGGGCCCCTGAATTCACCCCTCCACTTT. The whole variable domain, filled in from reference TRBV5-4 and TRBJ1-6, reads ETGVTQSPTHLIKTRGQQVTLRCSSQSGHNTVSWYQQALGQGPQFIFQYYREEENGRGNFPPRFSGLQFPNYSSELNVNALELDDSALYLCASSLTGPLNSPLHFGNGTRLTVT.